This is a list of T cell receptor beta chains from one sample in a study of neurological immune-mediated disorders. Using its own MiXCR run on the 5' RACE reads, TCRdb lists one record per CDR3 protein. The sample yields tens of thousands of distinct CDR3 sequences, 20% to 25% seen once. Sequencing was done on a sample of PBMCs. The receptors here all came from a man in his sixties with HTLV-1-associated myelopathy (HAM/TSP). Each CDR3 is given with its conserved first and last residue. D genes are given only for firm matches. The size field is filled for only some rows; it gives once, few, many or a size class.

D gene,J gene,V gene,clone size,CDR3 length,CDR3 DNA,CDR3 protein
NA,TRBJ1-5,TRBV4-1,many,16,TGCGCCAGCAGCCAGTCCGGGGTACGGGGACCTCAGCCCCAGCATTTT,CASSQSGVRGPQPQHF
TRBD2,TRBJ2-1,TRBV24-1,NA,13,TGTGCCACCAGTGCCCGACTAGCGGATGAGCAGTTCTTC,CATSARLADEQFF
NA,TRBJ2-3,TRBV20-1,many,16,TGCAGTGCTGGGTCGGTAGAGCGGGCAGGGCCAGGGACGCAGTATTTT,CSAGSVERAGPGTQYF
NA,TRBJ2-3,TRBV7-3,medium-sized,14,TGTGCCAGCAGCTTGACGGGGATAAGAGATACGCAGTATTTT,CASSLTGIRDTQYF
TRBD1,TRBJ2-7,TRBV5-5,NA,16,TGTGCCAGCAGCTCCTTTCTGACAGGGGGCTTTAACGAGCAGTACTTC,CASSSFLTGGFNEQYF
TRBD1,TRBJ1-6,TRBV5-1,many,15,TGCGCCAGCAGCTTTGGACAGGTCGATAATTCACCCCTCCACTTT,CASSFGQVDNSPLHF
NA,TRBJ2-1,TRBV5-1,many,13,TGCGCCAGCAGGGCGGGGCCCGACAATGAGCAGTTCTTC,CASRAGPDNEQFF
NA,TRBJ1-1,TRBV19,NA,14,TGTGCCAGTAGTAGATCCAGGGAAGGCACTGAAGCTTTCTTT,CASSRSREGTEAFF
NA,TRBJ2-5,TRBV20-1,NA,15,TGCAGTGCTAGATCTGCAAGGGCAGCCCAAGAGACCCAGTACTTC,CSARSARAAQETQYF
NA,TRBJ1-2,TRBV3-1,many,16,TGTGCCAGCAGCCAAGGGACGGGCGGCCACGAGAATGGCTACACCTTC,CASSQGTGGHENGYTF
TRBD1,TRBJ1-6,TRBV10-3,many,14,TGTGCCACTCGACAGGGGGCAGAAAATTCACCCCTCCACTTT,CATRQGAENSPLHF
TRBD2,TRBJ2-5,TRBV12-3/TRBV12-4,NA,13,TGTGCCAGCAGTTGGGCGGGGGGGGAGACCCAGTACTTC,CASSWAGGETQYF
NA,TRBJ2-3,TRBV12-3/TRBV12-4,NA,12,TGTGCCAGCAGGGACCGGGACCCTGCGCAGTATTTT,CASRDRDPAQYF
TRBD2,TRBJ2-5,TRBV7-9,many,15,TGTGCCAGCAGCGCCCGACTAGCGGGGCAAGAGACCCAGTACTTC,CASSARLAGQETQYF
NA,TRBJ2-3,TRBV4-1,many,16,TGCGCCAGCAGCCAAGTCCTAGCTGGCCCCACAGATACGCAGTATTTT,CASSQVLAGPTDTQYF
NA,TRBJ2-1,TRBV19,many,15,TGTGCCAGTAGTATTCATGGCCAACTCGGCTTAGAGCAGTTCTTC,CASSIHGQLGLEQFF
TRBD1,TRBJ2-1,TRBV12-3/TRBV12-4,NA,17,TGTGCCAGCAGCAATCTTCCGGGACAGGGCTCCTACAATGAGCAGTTCTTC,CASSNLPGQGSYNEQFF
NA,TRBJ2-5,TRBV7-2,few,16,TGTGCCAGCAGCTTCAGATGGGTTACGGACTTGGAGACCCAGTACTTC,CASSFRWVTDLETQYF
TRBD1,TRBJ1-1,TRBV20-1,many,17,TGCAGTGCTAGGGTTTACGGGACAGGGAATTCCAACACTGAAGCTTTCTTT,CSARVYGTGNSNTEAFF
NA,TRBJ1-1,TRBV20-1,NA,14,TGCAGTGCTAGATCTGGGGGCATGAACACTGAAGCTTTCTTT,CSARSGGMNTEAFF
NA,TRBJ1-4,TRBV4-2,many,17,TGTGCCAGCAGCCAAGATCCCCAGCCGGGAGAGGGTGAAAAACTGTTTTTT,CASSQDPQPGEGEKLFF
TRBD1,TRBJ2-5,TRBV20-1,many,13,TGCAGTGTAACAGGGGTGTACCAAGAGACCCAGTACTTC,CSVTGVYQETQYF
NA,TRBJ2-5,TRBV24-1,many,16,TGTGCCACCAGTGATTTTGGGACGGCGACCCAAGAGACCCAGTACTTC,CATSDFGTATQETQYF
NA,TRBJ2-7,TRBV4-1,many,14,TGCGCCAGCAGCCAAGATCACAGATACTACGAGCAGTACTTC,CASSQDHRYYEQYF
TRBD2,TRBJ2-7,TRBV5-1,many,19,TGCGCCAGCAGCTGGGACCCCTCGGGACTAGCGGGAGGGGGCTACGAGCAGTACTTC,CASSWDPSGLAGGGYEQYF
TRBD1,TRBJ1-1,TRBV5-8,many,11,TGTGCCAGCAGCCACAGGGGGTACGCTTTCTTT,CASSHRGYAFF
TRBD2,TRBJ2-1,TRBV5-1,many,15,TGCGCCAGCAACAAAACAGGGACTAGCATCAATGAGCAGTTCTTC,CASNKTGTSINEQFF
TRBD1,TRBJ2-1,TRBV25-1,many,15,TGTGCCAGCAGTGAAGACAGGGGGTTAGGCAATGAGCAGTTCTTC,CASSEDRGLGNEQFF
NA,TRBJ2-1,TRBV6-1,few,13,TGTGCCAGCAGGGAAGGAGGTCCGGGAGAGCAGTTCTTC,CASREGGPGEQFF
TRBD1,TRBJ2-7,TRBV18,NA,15,TGTGCCAGCGCGGGACAGGGCAATCCCCCCTACGATCAGTACTTC,CASAGQGNPPYDQYF
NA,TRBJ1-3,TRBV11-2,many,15,TGTGCCAGCAGCCCAAGGGGAAACCGGGGAAACACCATATATTTT,CASSPRGNRGNTIYF
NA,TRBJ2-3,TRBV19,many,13,TGTGCCAGTAGTATTCAAGGGACAGATACGCAGTATTTT,CASSIQGTDTQYF
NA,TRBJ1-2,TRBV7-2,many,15,TGTGCCAGCAGCCCGTGGGCAGGGGAGGCCTATGGCTACACCTTC,CASSPWAGEAYGYTF
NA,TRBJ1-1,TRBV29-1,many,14,TGCAGCGTTTCCCCGAGACAGATGAACACTGAAGCTTTCTTT,CSVSPRQMNTEAFF
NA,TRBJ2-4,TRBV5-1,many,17,TGCGCCAGCAGCTCGGAACCTCCCGGGGCACTAAAGAACATTCAGTACTTC,CASSSEPPGALKNIQYF
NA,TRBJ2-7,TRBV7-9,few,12,TGTGTCAGCAGCTTTGGGCAGTACGAGCAGTACTTC,CVSSFGQYEQYF
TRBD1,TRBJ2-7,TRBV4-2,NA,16,TGTGCCAGCAGCCATGCCGACAGGGTCAAGCCCTACGAGCAGTACTTC,CASSHADRVKPYEQYF
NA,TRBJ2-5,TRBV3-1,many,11,TGTGCCAGCAGCCCTGGGGGGGCAAGGTACTTC,CASSPGGARYF
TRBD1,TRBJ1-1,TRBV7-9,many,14,TGTGCCACTATTGTGGACAGGGAAAACACTGAAGCTTTCTTT,CATIVDRENTEAFF
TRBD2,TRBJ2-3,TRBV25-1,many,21,TGTGCCAGCAGTGAGGACAGGGGCCTACTAGCGGGAGGGCCTCGCACAGATACGCAGTATTTT,CASSEDRGLLAGGPRTDTQYF
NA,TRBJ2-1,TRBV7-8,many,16,TGTGCCAGCAGCTCAATACCCGGGTTGCGAAACGGTGAGCAGTTCTTC,CASSSIPGLRNGEQFF
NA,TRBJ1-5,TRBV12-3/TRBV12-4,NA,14,TGTGCCAGCAATCCAGGGAGGATTGATCAGCCCCAGCATTTT,CASNPGRIDQPQHF
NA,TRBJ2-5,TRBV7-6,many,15,TGTGCCAGCAGCTTAGTCGTAGGGCCTAGGGAGACCCAGTACTTC,CASSLVVGPRETQYF
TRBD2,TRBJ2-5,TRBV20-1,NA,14,TGCAGTGCTTACCTACTAGCGGGGCAAGAGACCCAGTACTTT,CSAYLLAGQETQYF
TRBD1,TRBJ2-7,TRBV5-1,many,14,TGCGCCAGCAGCCCGGACAGGGGTCTTTACGAGCAGTACTTC,CASSPDRGLYEQYF
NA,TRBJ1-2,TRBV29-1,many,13,TGCAGCGCAGTGGACAGTCGTCTCTATGGCTACACCTTC,CSAVDSRLYGYTF
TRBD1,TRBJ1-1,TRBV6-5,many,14,TGTGCCAGCAGTTCGGGGACAGGGGTCACTGAAGCTTTCTTT,CASSSGTGVTEAFF
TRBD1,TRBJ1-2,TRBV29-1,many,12,TGCAGCGGATCGACAGGGGACTATGGCTACACCTTC,CSGSTGDYGYTF